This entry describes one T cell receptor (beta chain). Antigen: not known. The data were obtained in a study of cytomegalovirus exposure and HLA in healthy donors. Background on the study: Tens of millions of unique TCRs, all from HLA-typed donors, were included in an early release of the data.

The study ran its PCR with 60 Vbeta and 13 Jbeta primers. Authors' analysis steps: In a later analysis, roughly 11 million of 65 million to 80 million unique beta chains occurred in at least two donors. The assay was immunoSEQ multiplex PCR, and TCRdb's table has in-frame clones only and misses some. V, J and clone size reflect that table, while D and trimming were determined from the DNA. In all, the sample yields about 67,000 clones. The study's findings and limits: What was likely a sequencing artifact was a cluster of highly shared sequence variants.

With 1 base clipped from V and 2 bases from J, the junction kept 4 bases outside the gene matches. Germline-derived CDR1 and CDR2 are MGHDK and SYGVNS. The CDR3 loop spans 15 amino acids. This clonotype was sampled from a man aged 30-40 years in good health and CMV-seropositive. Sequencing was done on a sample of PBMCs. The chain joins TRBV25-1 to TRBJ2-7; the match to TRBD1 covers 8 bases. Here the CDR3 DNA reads TGTGCCAGCAGTGAATCGGACAGGGAGCCCTACGAGCAGTACTTC. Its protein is CASSESDREPYEQYF.